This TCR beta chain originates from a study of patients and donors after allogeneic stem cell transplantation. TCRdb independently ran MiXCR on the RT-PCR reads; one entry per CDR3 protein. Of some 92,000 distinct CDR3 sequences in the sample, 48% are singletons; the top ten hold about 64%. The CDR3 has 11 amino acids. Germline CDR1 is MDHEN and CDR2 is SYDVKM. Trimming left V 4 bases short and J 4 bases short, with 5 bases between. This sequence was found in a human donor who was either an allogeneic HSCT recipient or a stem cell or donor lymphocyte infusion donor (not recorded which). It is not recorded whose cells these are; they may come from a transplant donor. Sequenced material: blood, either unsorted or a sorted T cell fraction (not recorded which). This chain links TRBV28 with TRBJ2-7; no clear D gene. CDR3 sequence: CASSYLYEQYF. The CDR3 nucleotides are TGTGCCAGCAGTTATCTATACGAGCAGTACTTC.